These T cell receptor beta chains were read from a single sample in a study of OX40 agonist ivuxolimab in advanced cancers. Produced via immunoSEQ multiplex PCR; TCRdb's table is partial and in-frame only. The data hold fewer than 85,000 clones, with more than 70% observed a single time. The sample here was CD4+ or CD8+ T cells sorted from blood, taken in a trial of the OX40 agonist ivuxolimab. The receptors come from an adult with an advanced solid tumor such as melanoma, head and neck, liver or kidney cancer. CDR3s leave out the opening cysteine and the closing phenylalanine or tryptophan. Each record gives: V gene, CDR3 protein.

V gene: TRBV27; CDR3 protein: ASGLRERGGREQF
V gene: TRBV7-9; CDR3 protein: ASSRTVNTEAF
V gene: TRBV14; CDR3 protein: ASSQATIFTQETQY
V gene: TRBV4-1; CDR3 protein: ASSLRGANTGELF
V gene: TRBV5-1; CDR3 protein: ASSLTPPRAGGTDTQY
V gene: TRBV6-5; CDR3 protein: ASSNPREQF
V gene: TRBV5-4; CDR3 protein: ASSLDRNYGYT
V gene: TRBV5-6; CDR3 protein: ASSQTSRGGRTDTQY
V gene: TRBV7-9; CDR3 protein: ASSRQGVSPQY
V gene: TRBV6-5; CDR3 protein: ASSPTRGEQY
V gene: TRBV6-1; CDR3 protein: ASTVGTGLNYGYT
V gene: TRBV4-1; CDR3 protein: ASSPQGQGAYGYT
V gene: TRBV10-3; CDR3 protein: AISTGQGRSGYT
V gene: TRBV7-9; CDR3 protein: ASSLGGGQETQY
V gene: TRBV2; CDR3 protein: ASTDRGRTQY
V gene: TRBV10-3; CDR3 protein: AISERDSYEQY
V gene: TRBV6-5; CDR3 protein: ASSYSSGLGYEQY
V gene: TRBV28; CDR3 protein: ASSPVGRSTEAF
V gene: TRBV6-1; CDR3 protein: AAGRNEQY
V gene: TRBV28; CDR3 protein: ASSEPTTNEKLF
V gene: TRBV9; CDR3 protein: ASSVVGESYEQY
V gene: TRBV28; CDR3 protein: ASSFGGATDTQY
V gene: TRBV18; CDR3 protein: ASSPPSLAGGLGETQY
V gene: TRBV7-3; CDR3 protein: ASSIGTEYTEAF
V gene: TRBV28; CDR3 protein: ASLYGTADNQPQH
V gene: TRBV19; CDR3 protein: ASNVRHLNTGELF
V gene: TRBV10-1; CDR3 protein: ASSDSQRGGHNEQF
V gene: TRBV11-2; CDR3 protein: ASSPLGSGAF
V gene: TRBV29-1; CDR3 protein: SVAPGTGRTNEKLF
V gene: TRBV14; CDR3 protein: ASSQGLQLNTDTQY
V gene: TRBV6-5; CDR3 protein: ASRRGLGYGYT
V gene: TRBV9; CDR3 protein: ASSVAGGGRISEQF
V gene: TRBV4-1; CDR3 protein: ASSQEDPRNEKLF
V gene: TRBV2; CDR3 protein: ASSESGRNGNYGYT
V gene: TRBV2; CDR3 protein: ASSEGTSYGYT
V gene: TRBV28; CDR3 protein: ASRPRGTGGSETEAF
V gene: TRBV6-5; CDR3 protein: ASREGTTRETQY
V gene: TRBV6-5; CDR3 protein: ATGGGLYNTEAF
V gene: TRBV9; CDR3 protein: ASSVTSSYNEQF
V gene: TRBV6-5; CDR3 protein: ASSYSSPSGNTIY
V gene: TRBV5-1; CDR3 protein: ASSQSLAGETDTQY
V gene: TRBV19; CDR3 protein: ASRYSRSNQPQH
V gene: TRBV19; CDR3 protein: ASRTSGSAGELF
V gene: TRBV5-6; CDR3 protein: ASSSLTVDQETQY
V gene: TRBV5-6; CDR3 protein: ASSLEAGGTEQF
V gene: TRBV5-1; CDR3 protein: ASSPGQGALNTEAF
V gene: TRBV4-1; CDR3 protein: ASSRIQGHNEKLF
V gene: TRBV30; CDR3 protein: AWSLAGGTDTQY
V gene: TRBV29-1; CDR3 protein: SASGDNGYNEQF
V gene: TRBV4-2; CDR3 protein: ASSQHDGAGFTDTQY
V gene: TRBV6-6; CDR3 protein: ASSYASKDGNTIY
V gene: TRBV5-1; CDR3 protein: ASSLGTGGEETQY
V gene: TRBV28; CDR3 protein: ASSLAGANGANVLT
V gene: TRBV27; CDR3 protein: ASSRSGDSNTGELF
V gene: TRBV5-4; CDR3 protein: ASSLGDPGPGELF
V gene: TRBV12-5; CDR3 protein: ASGFGHGETQY
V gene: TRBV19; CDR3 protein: ASSPGQGWQPQH
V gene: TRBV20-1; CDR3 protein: SATVDYGYT
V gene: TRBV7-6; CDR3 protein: ASAGQGLANEKLF